Below are 14 T cell receptor beta chains sequenced from a single sample in a study of cytotoxic CD8 clonotypes in ibrutinib-treated CLL. TCRdb's table, derived via immunoSEQ multiplex PCR, lists solely in-frame clones and lacks some. The sample lists 75,000 to 80,000 clones; approximately 87% were seen once. The sequenced sample was PBMCs, obtained after 24 months of ibrutinib treatment. These receptors were obtained from a human donor with chronic lymphocytic leukemia.

This clone was detected a few times. The chain employs TRBV5-4 and TRBJ2-7, with 9 bases aligning to TRBD1. The germline V gene encodes CDR1 SGHNT and CDR2 YYREEE (reference sequence). The CDR3 is made up of 14 amino acids. Losses at the gene ends were 5 bases for V and 4 bases for J; bases not matched to a gene: 7. CDR3 protein: CASSYDRGSYEQYF. Here the CDR3 DNA reads TGTGCCAGCAGTTACGACAGGGGGTCGTACGAGCAGTACTTC.

The chain is built from TRBV18 and TRBJ2-1, with 8 bases identical to TRBD2. Germline-derived CDR1 and CDR2 are KGHSH and LQKENI. After removal of 8 bases from V and 7 bases from J, the junction contained 7 bases not matched to a gene. CDR3 length equals 13 residues. DNA for the CDR3: TGTGCCAGCGCGGGAGGCTCCTTAAATGAGCAGTTCTTC. Translation gives CASAGGSLNEQFF.

DNA of the CDR3: TGTGCCAGCAGCTATCTTGGGACAGGGGGAGATACGCAGTATTTT. Its protein product is CASSYLGTGGDTQYF. The chain combines TRBV5-8 with TRBJ2-3, with 11 bases that match TRBD1. Germline lookup yields CDR1 SGHTS and CDR2 YDEGEE. J lost 5 bases, V lost 3 bases, and 5 bases had no gene match. The CDR3 is made up of 15 amino acids. The whole variable domain, remainder taken from reference TRBV5-8 and TRBJ2-3, is EAGVTQSPTHLIKTRGQQATLRCSPISGHTSVYWYQQALGLGLQFLLWYDEGEERNRGNFPPRFSGRQFPNYSSELNVNALELEDSALYLCASSYLGTGGDTQYFGPGTRLTVL.

The chain uses TRBV19 and TRBJ1-5; the D is unclear. CDR1 LNHDA and CDR2 SQIVND come from the germline V gene (reference sequence). This CDR3 comprises 16 residues. Trimming left V 1 base short and J 6 bases short, with 16 bases between. This chain's CDR3 is CASSIVHNHPSQPQHF. The DNA for the CDR3 is TGTGCCAGTAGTATAGTCCACAATCATCCGAGTCAGCCCCAGCATTTT.

The chain joins TRBV5-1 to TRBJ1-2, with D unclear. Per germline, CDR1 SGHRS and CDR2 YFSETQ. CDR3 length: 13 residues. Between the trimmed V and J ends, which lost 0 bases and 4 bases, there was a span of 7 bases. The CDR3 region has the DNA TGCGCCAGCAGCTTGGGGCAGACCTATGGCTACACCTTC. Translated, it gives CASSLGQTYGYTF.

The chain combines TRBV30 with TRBJ2-2, with TRBD2 matching 10 bases. The CDR3 is 16 amino acids. With 2 bases clipped from V and 5 bases from J, the junction kept 8 bases outside the gene matches. Per the germline V gene, CDR1 is GTSNPN and CDR2 is SVGIG (reference sequence). CDR3 nucleotides: TGTGCCTGGAGTAGCGGGAGGGCCGGTAGTACCGGGGAGCTGTTTTTT. Translation gives CAWSSGRAGSTGELFF. The full variable domain, completed using reference TRBV30 and TRBJ2-2, is SQTIHQWPATLVQPVGSPLSLECTVEGTSNPNLYWYRQAAGRGLQLLFYSVGIGQISSEVPQNLSASRPQDRQFILSSKKLLLSDSGFYLCAWSSGRAGSTGELFFGEGSRLTVL.

V and J are TRBV9 and TRBJ2-7; D is ambiguous. The V end lost 0 bases, the J end lost 6 bases, and 10 bases lay between the germline ends. The CDR3 totals 13 residues. The germline V gene encodes CDR1 SGDLS and CDR2 YYNGEE. The CDR3 DNA is TGTGCCAGCAGCGTAGTCGTATGGGGCGAGCAGTACTTC. It codes for CASSVVVWGEQYF.

The table lists this clone with a count of one. The genes are TRBV5-1 and TRBJ2-7, with TRBD2 identical over 11 bases. Germline-derived CDR1 and CDR2 are SGHRS and YFSETQ. V shed 0 bases and J 3 bases; nucleotides not matched to a gene: 8. The CDR3 extends over 17 amino acids. The CDR3 sequence: CASSLVLAGGGGYEQYF. In DNA form, the CDR3 reads TGCGCCAGCAGCTTGGTCCTAGCGGGAGGAGGAGGCTACGAGCAGTACTTC.

V gene TRBV11-2 combines with J gene TRBJ2-7; 9 positions match TRBD1. With V trimmed by 7 bases and J by 0 bases, 7 bases remained unmatched. This CDR3 is built from 15 residues. Germline values: CDR1 SGHAT, CDR2 FQNNGV. CDR3 bases: TGTGCCAGCACCAAGGACAGGGGCGTCTCCTACGAGCAGTACTTC. It codes for CASTKDRGVSYEQYF.

This clone has more than one count but fewer than ten. V usage is TRBV30 and J usage is TRBJ1-6; 7 bases are shared with TRBD1. Germline V gene data show CDR1 as GTSNPN and CDR2 as SVGIG (reference sequence). J lost 5 bases, V lost 3 bases, and 4 bases had no gene match. This CDR3 region has 14 residues. CDR3 sequence (DNA): TGTGCCTGGAGGGGACAGAGCAATAATTCACCCCTCCACTTT. This codes for CAWRGQSNNSPLHF.

The chain employs TRBV10-3 and TRBJ2-5; D uncertain. Germline assignment: CDR1 ENHRY and CDR2 SYGVKD. This CDR3 spans 12 amino acids. Trimming removed 0 bases at V and 5 bases at J, with 4 bases between. The CDR3, as DNA: TGTGCCATCAGTGAGTCGGTGGAGACCCAGTACTTC. It yields the protein CAISESVETQYF.

This clone was picked up a small number of times. The J gene is TRBJ1-1, the V gene TRBV4-3, with D possibly being TRBD1 (6 bases). Between the trimmed V and J ends, which lost 3 bases and 1 base, there was a span of 6 bases. Germline values: CDR1 LGHNA, CDR2 YSLEER. The CDR3 contains 13 residues. For the CDR3, the DNA is TGCGCCAGCAGCCAGGGGGCGAACACTGAAGCTTTCTTT. Encoded protein: CASSQGANTEAFF.

V and J are TRBV28 and TRBJ1-2, with 12 positions matching TRBD1. This CDR3 spans 16 amino acids. Trimming cost V 3 bases and J 8 bases; bases outside gene matches: 10. Germline CDR1 is MDHEN and CDR2 is SYDVKM. As DNA, the CDR3 is TGTGCCAGCAGTTTTCATGGGACAGGGGGCGCGGGGGGCTACACCTTC. This sequence encodes CASSFHGTGGAGGYTF.

V and J are TRBV7-2 and TRBJ2-7; 9 positions match TRBD1. Germline V lookup: CDR1 SGHTA, CDR2 FQGNSA. The CDR3 contains 16 residues. The V and J ends lost 2 bases and 3 bases, in that order; junction bases with no gene match: 8. The CDR3 coding sequence is TGTGCCAGCAGCTTAACCCTAAGACAGGGGGGCTACGAGCAGTACTTC. Translated: CASSLTLRQGGYEQYF.